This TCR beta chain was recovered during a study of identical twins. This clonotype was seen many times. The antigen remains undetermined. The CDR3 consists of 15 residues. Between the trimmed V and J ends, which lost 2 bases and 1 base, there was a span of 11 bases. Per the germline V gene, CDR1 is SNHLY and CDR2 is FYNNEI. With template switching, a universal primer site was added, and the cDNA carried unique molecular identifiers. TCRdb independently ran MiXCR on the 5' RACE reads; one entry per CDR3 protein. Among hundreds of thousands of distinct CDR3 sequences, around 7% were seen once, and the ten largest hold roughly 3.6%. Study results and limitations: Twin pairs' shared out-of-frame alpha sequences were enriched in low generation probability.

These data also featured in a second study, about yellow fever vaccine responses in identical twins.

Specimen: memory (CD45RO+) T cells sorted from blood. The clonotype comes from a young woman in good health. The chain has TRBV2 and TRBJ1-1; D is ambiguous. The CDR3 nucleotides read TGTGCCAGCAGTGAACCCCCTTCGGGGAACACTGAAGCTTTCTTT. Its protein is CASSEPPSGNTEAFF.